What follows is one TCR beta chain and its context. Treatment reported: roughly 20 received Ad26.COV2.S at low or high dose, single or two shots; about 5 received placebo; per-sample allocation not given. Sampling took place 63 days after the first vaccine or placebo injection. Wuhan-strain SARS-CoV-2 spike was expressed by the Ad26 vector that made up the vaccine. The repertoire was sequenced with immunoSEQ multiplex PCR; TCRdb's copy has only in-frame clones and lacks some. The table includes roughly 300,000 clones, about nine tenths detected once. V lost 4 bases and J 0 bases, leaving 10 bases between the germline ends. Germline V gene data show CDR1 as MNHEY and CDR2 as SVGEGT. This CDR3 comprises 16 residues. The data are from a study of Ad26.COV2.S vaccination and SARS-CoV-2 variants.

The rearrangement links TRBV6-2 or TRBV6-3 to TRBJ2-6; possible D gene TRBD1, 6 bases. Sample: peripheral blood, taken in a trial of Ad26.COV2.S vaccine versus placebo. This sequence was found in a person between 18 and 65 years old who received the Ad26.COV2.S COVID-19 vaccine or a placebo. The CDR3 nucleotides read TGTGCCAGCAGTTCAGGGACACCCTCTGGGGCCAACGTCCTGACTTTC. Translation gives CASSSGTPSGANVLTF.